The present TCR beta chain was sequenced within a study of blood T cell repertoires in COVID-19. Study-wide background: Italy, Spain and the United States were the sources of the convalescent and acute COVID-19 samples. PBMCs, B-cell-depleted T cells, or T cells were the source of the cDNA or gDNA that made up the material.

Germline V gene lookup returns CDR1 MNHEY and CDR2 SVGAGI. The CDR3 is 14 amino acids. V shed 5 bases, J shed 4 bases, and the junction held 7 bases outside the gene matches. The method was immunoSEQ multiplex PCR; TCRdb's version includes in-frame clones alone and lacks a portion of them. The table lists some 100,000 clones, roughly 90% of them singletons, with 5.5% to 6.5% in the top ten. This sequence joins TRBV6-5 and TRBJ1-1; 7 bases agree with TRBD1. The receptor's source is a woman aged 60-75 years with acute or convalescent COVID-19. Input material: peripheral blood. This CDR3 reads CASSQTGFGTEAFF. CDR3 bases: TGTGCCAGCAGTCAGACAGGGTTTGGCACTGAAGCTTTCTTT.